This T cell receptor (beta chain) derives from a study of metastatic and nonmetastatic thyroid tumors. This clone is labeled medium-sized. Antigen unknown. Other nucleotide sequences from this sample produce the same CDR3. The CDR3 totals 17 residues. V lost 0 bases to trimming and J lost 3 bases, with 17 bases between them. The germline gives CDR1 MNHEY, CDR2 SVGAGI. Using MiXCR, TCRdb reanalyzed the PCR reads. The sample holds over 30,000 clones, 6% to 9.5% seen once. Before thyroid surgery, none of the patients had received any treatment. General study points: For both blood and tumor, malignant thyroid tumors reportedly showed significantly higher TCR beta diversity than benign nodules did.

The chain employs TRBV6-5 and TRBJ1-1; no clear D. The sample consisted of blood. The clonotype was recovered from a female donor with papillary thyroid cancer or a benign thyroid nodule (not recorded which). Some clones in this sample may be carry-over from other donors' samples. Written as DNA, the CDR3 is TGTGCCAGCAGTTACTCGAATGGGGTGAGAGAGGACACTGAAGCTTTCTTT. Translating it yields CASSYSNGVREDTEAFF.